This paragraph covers one TCR beta chain sequence. The source of the sample is a study of blood T cell repertoires in COVID-19. Across the study: T cells, B-cell-depleted T cells, or PBMCs provided the cDNA or gDNA that served as material.

Assay: immunoSEQ multiplex PCR; the TCRdb copy retains only in-frame clones and omits some. The data show some 48,000 clones, 90% seen once. CDR3 length: 15 residues. Trimming cost V 0 bases and J 0 bases, with 6 bases left between them. Germline values: CDR1 SGHDT, CDR2 YYEEEE. The chain joins TRBV5-6 to TRBJ2-2; unclear D gene. Sequencing was carried out using peripheral blood. The receptor was derived from a man aged 70-80 years with acute or convalescent COVID-19. Written as DNA, the CDR3 is TGTGCCAGCAGCTTGGGGGCGCCGAACACCGGGGAGCTGTTTTTT. This translates into CASSLGAPNTGELFF.